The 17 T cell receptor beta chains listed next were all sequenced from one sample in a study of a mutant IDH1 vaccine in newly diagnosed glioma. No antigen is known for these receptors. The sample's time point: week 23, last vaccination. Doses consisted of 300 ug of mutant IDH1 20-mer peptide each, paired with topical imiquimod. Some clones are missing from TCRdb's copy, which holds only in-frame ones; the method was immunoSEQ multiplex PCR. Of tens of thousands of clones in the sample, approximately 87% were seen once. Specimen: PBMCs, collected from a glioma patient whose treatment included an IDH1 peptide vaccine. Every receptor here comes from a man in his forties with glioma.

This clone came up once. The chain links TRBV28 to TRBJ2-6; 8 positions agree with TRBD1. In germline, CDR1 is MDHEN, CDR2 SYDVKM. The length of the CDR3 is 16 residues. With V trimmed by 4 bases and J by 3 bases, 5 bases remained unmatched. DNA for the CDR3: TGTGCCAGCAGTTCCAGGGGGCGCGGTGGGGCCAACGTCCTGACTTTC. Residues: CASSSRGRGGANVLTF.

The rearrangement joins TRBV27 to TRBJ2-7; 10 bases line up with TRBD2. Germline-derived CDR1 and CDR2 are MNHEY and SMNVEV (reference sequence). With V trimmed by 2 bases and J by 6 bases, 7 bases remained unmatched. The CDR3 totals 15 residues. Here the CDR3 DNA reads TGTGCCAGCAGTTTACTAGCGGGAGCCACGGGCGAGCAGTACTTC. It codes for CASSLLAGATGEQYF.

The DNA for the CDR3 is TGTGCCAGCAGCCCATCAAGGTCGGCCACAGATACGCAGTATTTT. Its protein product is CASSPSRSATDTQYF. V usage is TRBV7-3 and J usage is TRBJ2-3; no definite D call. The length of the CDR3 is 15 residues. With 5 bases removed from V and 2 bases from J, the gap between germline ends came to 14 bases. CDR1 is SGHTA and CDR2 is FQGTGA in the germline V gene.

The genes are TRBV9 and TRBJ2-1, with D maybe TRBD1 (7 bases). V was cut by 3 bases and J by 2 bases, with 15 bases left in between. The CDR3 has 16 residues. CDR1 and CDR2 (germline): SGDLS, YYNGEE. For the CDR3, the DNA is TGTGCCAGCAGCGGCAGGGGGGCGGGCCCCTACAATGAGCAGTTCTTC. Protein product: CASSGRGAGPYNEQFF.

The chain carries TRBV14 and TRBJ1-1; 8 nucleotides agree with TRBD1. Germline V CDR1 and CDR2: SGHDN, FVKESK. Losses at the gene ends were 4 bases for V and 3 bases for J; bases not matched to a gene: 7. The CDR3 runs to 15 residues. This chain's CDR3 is CASSPRTGSHTEAFF. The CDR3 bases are TGTGCCAGCAGCCCACGGACAGGGAGCCACACTGAAGCTTTCTTT. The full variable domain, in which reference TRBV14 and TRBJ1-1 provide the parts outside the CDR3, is EAGVTQFPSHSVIEKGQTVTLRCDPISGHDNLYWYRRVMGKEIKFLLHFVKESKQDESGMPNNRFLAERTGGTYSTLKVQPAELEDSGVYFCASSPRTGSHTEAFFGQGTRLTVV.

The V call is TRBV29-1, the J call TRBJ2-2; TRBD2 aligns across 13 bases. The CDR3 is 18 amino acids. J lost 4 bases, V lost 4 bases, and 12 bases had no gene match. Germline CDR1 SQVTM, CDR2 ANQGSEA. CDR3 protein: CSVVGTSGTVPRTGELFF. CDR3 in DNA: TGCAGCGTTGTCGGGACTAGCGGGACTGTCCCGCGCACCGGGGAGCTGTTTTTT.

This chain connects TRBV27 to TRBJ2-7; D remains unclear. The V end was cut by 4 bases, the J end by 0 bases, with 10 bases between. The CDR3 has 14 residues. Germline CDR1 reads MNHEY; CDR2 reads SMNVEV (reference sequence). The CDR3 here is CASSWRAHSYEQYF. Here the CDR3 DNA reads TGTGCCAGCAGTTGGCGCGCCCACTCCTACGAGCAGTACTTC.

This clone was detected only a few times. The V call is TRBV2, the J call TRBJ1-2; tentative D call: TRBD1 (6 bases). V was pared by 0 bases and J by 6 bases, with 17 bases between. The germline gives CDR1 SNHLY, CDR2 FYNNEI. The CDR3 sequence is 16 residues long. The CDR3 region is CASSEAGAGVRHGYTF. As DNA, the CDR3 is TGTGCCAGCAGTGAAGCGGGGGCAGGGGTTCGACATGGCTACACCTTC.

The CDR3 reads CASSLIVGVWETQYF. CDR3 bases: TGTGCCAGCAGCTTAATCGTAGGGGTATGGGAGACCCAGTACTTC. V and J are TRBV7-9 and TRBJ2-5; TRBD1 is a possible D gene (5 bases). Germline V gives CDR1 SEHNR, CDR2 FQNEAQ (reference sequence). The V end was cut by 2 bases, the J end by 5 bases, with 15 bases between. CDR3 length equals 15 residues.

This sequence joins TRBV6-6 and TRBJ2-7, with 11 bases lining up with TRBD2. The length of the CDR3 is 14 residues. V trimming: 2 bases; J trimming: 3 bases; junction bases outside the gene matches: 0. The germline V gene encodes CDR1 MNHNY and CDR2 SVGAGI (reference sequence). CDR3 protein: CASSYGTSGYEQYF. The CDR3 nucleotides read TGTGCCAGCAGTTACGGGACTAGCGGCTACGAGCAGTACTTC.

The CDR3 DNA is TGCGCCAGCAGCGAGGGCCCAGGGGGCTTCTCTGGGGCCAACGTCCTGACTTTC. Amino acid sequence: CASSEGPGGFSGANVLTF. The chain links TRBV4-1 to TRBJ2-6; 8 nucleotides match TRBD1. CDR1 and CDR2 (germline): MGHRA, YSYEKL. The CDR3 extends over 18 amino acids. The ends lost 5 bases at V and 0 bases at J; junction bases unmatched: 9.

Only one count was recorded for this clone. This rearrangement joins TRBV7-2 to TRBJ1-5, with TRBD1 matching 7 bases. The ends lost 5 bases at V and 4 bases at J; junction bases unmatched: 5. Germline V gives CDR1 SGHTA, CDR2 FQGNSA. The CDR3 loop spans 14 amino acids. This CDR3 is CASSPRGWNQPQHF. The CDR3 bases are TGTGCCAGCAGCCCCAGGGGGTGGAATCAGCCCCAGCATTTT.

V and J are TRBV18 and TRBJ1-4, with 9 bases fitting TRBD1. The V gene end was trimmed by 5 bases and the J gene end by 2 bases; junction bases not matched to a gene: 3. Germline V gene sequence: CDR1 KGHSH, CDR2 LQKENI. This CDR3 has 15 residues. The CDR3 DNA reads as TGTGCCAGCTCAACTGGGACAGGGACTAATGAAAAACTGTTTTTT. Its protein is CASSTGTGTNEKLFF. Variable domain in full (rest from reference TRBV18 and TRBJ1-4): NAGVMQNPRHLVRRRGQEARLRCSPMKGHSHVYWYRQLPEEGLKFMVYLQKENIIDESGMPKERFSAEFPKEGPSILRIQQVVRGDSAAYFCASSTGTGTNEKLFFGSGTQLSVL.

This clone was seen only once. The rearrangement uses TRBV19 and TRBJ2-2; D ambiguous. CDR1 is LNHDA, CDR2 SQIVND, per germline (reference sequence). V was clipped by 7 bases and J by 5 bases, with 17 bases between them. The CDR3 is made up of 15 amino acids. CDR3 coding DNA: TGTGCCAGTAAGCAGGCCCTACTTCCTACCGGGGAGCTGTTTTTT. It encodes CASKQALLPTGELFF.

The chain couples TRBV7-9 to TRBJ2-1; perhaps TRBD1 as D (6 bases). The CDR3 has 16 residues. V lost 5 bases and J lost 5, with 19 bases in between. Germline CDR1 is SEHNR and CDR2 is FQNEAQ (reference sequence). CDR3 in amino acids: CASSQARGAFNNEQFF. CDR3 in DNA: TGTGCCAGCAGCCAGGCCAGGGGCGCCTTTAACAATGAGCAGTTCTTC.

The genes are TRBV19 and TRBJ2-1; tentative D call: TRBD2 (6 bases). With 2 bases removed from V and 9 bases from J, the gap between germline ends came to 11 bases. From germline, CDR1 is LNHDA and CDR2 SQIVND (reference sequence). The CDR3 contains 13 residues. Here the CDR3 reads CASSIHRESEQFF. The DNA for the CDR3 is TGTGCCAGTAGTATACACCGGGAGAGTGAGCAGTTCTTC. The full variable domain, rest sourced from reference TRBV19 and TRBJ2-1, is DGGITQSPKYLFRKEGQNVTLSCEQNLNHDAMYWYRQDPGQGLRLIYYSQIVNDFQKGDIAEGYSVSREKKESFPLTVTSAQKNPTAFYLCASSIHRESEQFFGPGTRLTVL.

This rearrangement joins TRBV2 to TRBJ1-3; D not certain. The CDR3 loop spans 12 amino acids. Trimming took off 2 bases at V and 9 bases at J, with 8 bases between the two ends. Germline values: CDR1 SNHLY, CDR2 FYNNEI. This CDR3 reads CASSESGPTIYF. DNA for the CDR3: TGTGCCAGCAGTGAAAGCGGGCCCACCATATATTTT.